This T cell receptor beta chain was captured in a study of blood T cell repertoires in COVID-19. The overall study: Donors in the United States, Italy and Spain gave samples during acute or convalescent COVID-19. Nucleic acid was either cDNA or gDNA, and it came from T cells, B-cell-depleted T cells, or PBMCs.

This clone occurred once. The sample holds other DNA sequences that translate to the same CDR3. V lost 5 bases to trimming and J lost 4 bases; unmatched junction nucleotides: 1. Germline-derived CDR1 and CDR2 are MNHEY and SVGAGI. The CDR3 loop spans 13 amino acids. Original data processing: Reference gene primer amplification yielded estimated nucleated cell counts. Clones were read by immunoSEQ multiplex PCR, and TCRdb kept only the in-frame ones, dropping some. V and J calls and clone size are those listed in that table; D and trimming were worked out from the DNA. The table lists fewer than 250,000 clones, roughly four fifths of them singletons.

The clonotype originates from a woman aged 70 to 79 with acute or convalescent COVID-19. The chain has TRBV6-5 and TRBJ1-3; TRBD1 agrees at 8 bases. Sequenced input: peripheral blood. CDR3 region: CASSRQGGNTIYF. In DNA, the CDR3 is TGTGCCAGCAGTCGACAGGGGGGAAACACCATATATTTT.